Sequencing of this T cell receptor (beta chain) was carried out in a study of a mutant IDH1 vaccine in newly diagnosed glioma. General study findings and limits: Most patients, 93.3%, showed vaccine-induced immune responses.

The method was immunoSEQ multiplex PCR; TCRdb's version includes in-frame clones alone and lacks a portion of them. Of 60,000 or so clones in the sample, 85% were seen once. V lost 5 bases and J 0 bases, leaving 6 bases between the germline ends. Germline V gene data show CDR1 as PRHDT and CDR2 as FYEKMQ (reference sequence). The CDR3 length is 13 residues. Only a few counts were recorded for this clone. Its antigen is currently unknown. Time point reported: week 23, last vaccination. It was 300 ug of mutant IDH1 20-mer peptide that made up each vaccine dose, given with topical imiquimod. The source is a man aged 30 to 39 with glioma. This chain connects TRBV13 to TRBJ2-3; D is uncertain. Here the sequenced sample was PBMCs, taken from a glioma patient whose treatment included an IDH1 peptide vaccine. The CDR3 DNA is TGTGCCAGCAGCCTTCCGAGCACAGATACGCAGTATTTT. Its protein product is CASSLPSTDTQYF.